This T cell receptor beta chain is drawn from a study of blood T cell repertoires in COVID-19. Study as a whole: Samples taken during acute and convalescent COVID-19 were collected in the United States, Italy and Spain. In each case, the material was cDNA or gDNA derived from T cells, B-cell-depleted T cells, or PBMCs.

Original handling: Nucleated cell number was recorded as an estimate derived from reference gene primer amplification. Only in-frame clones appear in the TCRdb table, and some are missing; sequencing was by immunoSEQ multiplex PCR. V, J and clone size reflect that table, while D and trimming were determined from the DNA. Of nearly 200,000 clones detected, roughly 81% appear once; the ten largest clones hold approximately 5%. The CDR3 covers 13 residues. Germline trimming cut 11 bases from V and 4 bases from J; bases unmatched to any gene: 8. Germline CDR1 is MNHEY and CDR2 is SVGAGI. The TCR was taken from a woman in her 70s with active or convalescent COVID-19. Source material: peripheral blood. This chain connects TRBV6-5 to TRBJ2-1; 7 nucleotides line up with TRBD2. The CDR3 region has the DNA TGTGCCGCAGAGCTAGCGGCATACAATGAGCAGTTCTTC. It encodes CAAELAAYNEQFF.